This T cell receptor (beta chain) was identified during a study of shared clonotypes between healthy human individuals. Study in general: Sampling drew on donors who were a couple of women and three men aged 18 to 49. Study-wide points: Sequencing depth was expected to affect clonotype sharing among donors. Memory subsets generally showed smaller estimated richness than naive subsets did.

Naive CD8 populations comprised CD45RO-negative cells positively selected for CCR7, excluding terminally differentiated effector memory CD45RA+ cells. Donors were Caucasian adults residing in Nashville, Tennessee, USA. The junction had 15 bases not matched to a gene; V was cut back by 5 bases and J by 3 bases. Germline V gives CDR1 MDHEN, CDR2 SYDVKM. CDR3 length: 17 residues. For this clone: The antigen remains unidentified.

Method: immunoSEQ multiplex PCR; TCRdb's copy keeps in-frame clones and lacks some. The table has 550,000 to 650,000 clones, 96% seen once; the top ten hold roughly 0.1%. The sequence came from a woman younger than 45 in good health. The rearrangement links TRBV28 to TRBJ2-7; TRBD2 matches at 8 bases. The sample consisted of naive CD8+ T cells sorted from blood. The CDR3 DNA sequence: TGTGCCAGCAGTCGCGGACTAGCCAAGAGTATTCGCTACGAGCAGTACTTC. It is translated as CASSRGLAKSIRYEQYF.